The clone carrying this T cell receptor (beta chain) was seen a few times. Its target is unknown. The sample is drawn from a study of T cell responses to AZD1222 COVID-19 vaccine. Overall study results and limits: The study identified only six AZD1222 recipients as seropositive at baseline.

The method was immunoSEQ multiplex PCR; TCRdb's version includes in-frame clones alone and lacks a portion of them. Of over 50,000 clones listed, approximately 85% are singletons. Germline CDR1 and CDR2: LGHNA and YSLEER. J gave up 7 bases and V 6 bases, and 11 bases lay outside the gene matches. CDR3 length: 17 residues. This sequence was found in an adult who received the AZD1222 COVID-19 vaccine. The genes are TRBV4-3 and TRBJ2-1; 14 bases are a match to TRBD2. The sequences come from peripheral blood, collected 28 days after the second AZD1222 dose. CDR3 amino acids: CASSPTSGRARGNEQFF. The CDR3 DNA is TGCGCCAGCAGTCCGACTAGCGGGAGGGCCAGGGGGAATGAGCAGTTCTTC.